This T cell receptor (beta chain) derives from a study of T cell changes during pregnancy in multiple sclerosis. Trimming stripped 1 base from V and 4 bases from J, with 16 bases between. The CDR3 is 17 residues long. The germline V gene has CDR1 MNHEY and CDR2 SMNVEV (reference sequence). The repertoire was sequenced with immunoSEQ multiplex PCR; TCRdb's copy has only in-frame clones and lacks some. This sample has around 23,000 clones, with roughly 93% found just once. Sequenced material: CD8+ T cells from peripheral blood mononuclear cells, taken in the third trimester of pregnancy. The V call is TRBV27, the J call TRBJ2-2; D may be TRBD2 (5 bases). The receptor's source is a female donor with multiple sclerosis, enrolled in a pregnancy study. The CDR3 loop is CASSLLGLAAGTGELFF. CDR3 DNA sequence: TGTGCCAGCAGTTTATTAGGGCTAGCCGCCGGCACCGGGGAGCTGTTTTTT.